A selection of T cell receptor beta chains follows, all from one sample in a study of T-cell reconstitution after alpha-beta-depleted transplantation in children. TCRdb analysed the PCR reads with MiXCR anew, one entry per CDR3 protein. This sample yields a few hundred thousand distinct CDR3 sequences, of which 10% to 15% are seen a single time; about 2.2% belongs to the top ten. The sample was PBMCs, mostly from graft donor cells, taken 360 days after TCRalphabeta/CD19-depleted stem cell transplant. The source is a male patient between 10 and 17 years old who had a stem cell transplant for acute myeloid leukemia, so the T cells may come from the graft donor. CDR3s include the opening cysteine and the closing phenylalanine or tryptophan. D genes are given only for firm matches. Some rows have no size entry. The others give once, few or many, or a class for an expanded clone.

v_gene	d_gene	abundance	j_gene	CDR3aa
TRBV5-1	TRBD2	few	TRBJ2-2	CASSSGLLWRTSGRRNTGELFF
TRBV5-1	TRBD2	.	TRBJ2-7	CASSLGWRESNYEQYF
TRBV4-2	TRBD1	many	TRBJ2-7	CASSQEHRGRDEQYF
TRBV4-3	.	few	TRBJ2-7	CASSHSTGQRDYEQYF
TRBV30	.	.	TRBJ2-2	CAWDTTRALFANTGELFF
TRBV23-1	TRBD2	.	TRBJ2-1	CASSLAGIRNEQFF
TRBV19	TRBD2	few	TRBJ2-7	CASSIVSSGDSPYEQYF
TRBV20-1	TRBD2	few	TRBJ2-3	CSAFLAGVPDTQYF
TRBV12-3/TRBV12-4	.	.	TRBJ2-7	CASSFRPGGGYEQYF
TRBV20-1	.	.	TRBJ2-7	CSALYSYEQYF
TRBV29-1	.	few	TRBJ2-3	CSVEGRSTDTQYF
TRBV4-3	TRBD2	many	TRBJ2-1	CASSQEASGRFHEQFF
TRBV6-1	.	.	TRBJ2-1	CASTLRGQNNEQFF
TRBV6-1	TRBD2	.	TRBJ2-4	CASSARTSPAKNIQYF
TRBV28	.	many	TRBJ2-1	CASSLYTVAHNEQFF
TRBV29-1	.	many	TRBJ2-1	CSVAGAYYNEQFF
TRBV28	TRBD2	.	TRBJ2-7	CASITGTSGMGGSYEQYF
TRBV7-2	.	.	TRBJ2-5	CASSRRTVQETQYF
TRBV19	.	few	TRBJ2-1	CASSIITASSYNEQFF